This TCR beta chain emerged from a study of Graves' ophthalmopathy and Graves' hyperthyroidism. The V gene lost 4 bases and the J gene lost 6 bases, with 14 bases spanning the gap. The germline gives CDR1 SGHRS, CDR2 YFSETQ. The CDR3 has 14 residues. PBMCs had their origin in fresh peripheral blood (around 10 ml). RNA transcripts yielded amplified TCR beta CDR3 regions. RT-PCR was first run with HTBI primers, then multiplex PCR in a second round. A single record per CDR3 protein comes from TCRdb applying MiXCR to the multiplex PCR reads. Among about 740,000 distinct CDR3 sequences, about 44% were seen once, and the ten largest hold about 40%.

This chain joins TRBV5-1 and TRBJ2-4, with D tentatively TRBD1 (7 bases). The sequenced sample consisted of peripheral blood. The receptor was isolated from an adult man with Graves' ophthalmopathy. The CDR3 coding sequence is TGCGCCAGCAGCGGCGGGACAGTGGGAAACATTCAGTACTTC. Translated, it gives CASSGGTVGNIQYF.